This T cell receptor beta chain was sequenced for a study of blood T cell repertoires in COVID-19. Study summary: T cells, B-cell-depleted T cells, or PBMCs provided the cDNA or gDNA that served as material.

The V and J ends lost 6 bases and 5 bases, in that order; junction bases with no gene match: 11. The CDR3 is 15 amino acids. From germline, CDR1 is SGHTA and CDR2 FQGNSA. Under the authors' procedure: Quantification of nucleated cells was approximated via reference gene primer amplification. The assay was immunoSEQ multiplex PCR, and TCRdb's table has in-frame clones only and misses some. The D gene and trimming were derived from the DNA, and the V and J assignments and clone size from that table. The repertoire includes fewer than 40,000 clones, roughly 85% of them detected once, and over 8.5% sits in the top ten.

The sequence came from a human donor in a cohort sampled during active COVID-19. The genes are TRBV7-2 and TRBJ2-7, with 9 nucleotides matching TRBD1. Sequencing input: peripheral blood. The CDR3 reads CASRNTGTGTHEQYF. Here the CDR3 DNA reads TGTGCCAGCAGGAATACCGGGACAGGGACCCACGAGCAGTACTTC.